Listed below are T cell receptor beta chains from one sample, sequenced in a study of cytomegalovirus exposure and HLA in healthy donors. Here immunoSEQ multiplex PCR was the method, and the copy in TCRdb shows in-frame clones only, minus some. The sample consists of some 100,000 clones, about 74% of them appearing once. The sample taken for sequencing was PBMCs. These receptors came from a woman aged 18-30 years in good health and CMV-seropositive. The conserved cysteine and the conserved F or W are not part of the CDR3 here. Clone size is not always given. Where it is, it says once, few, many or a class for expanded clones.

clone size	CDR3 length	V gene	J gene	CDR3 protein
NA	12	TRBV6-4	TRBJ2-1	ASSKRGIENEQF
NA	11	TRBV7-7	TRBJ1-1	ASSPMEGTEAF
few	13	TRBV7-2	TRBJ2-5	ASSLGSSVRETQY
NA	13	TRBV6-1	TRBJ1-5	ASSEEAGNNQPQH
NA	13	TRBV27	TRBJ2-7	ASSPGQGIFYEQY
NA	11	TRBV27	TRBJ2-7	ASSGRGSYEQY
NA	17	TRBV28	TRBJ2-3	ASSLSPWTSGRASDTQY
NA	12	TRBV27	TRBJ1-1	ASSLGGMNTEAF
few	13	TRBV6-5	TRBJ2-2	ASSLYPADTGELF
NA	12	TRBV19	TRBJ2-7	ASSTTGQPYEQY
NA	14	TRBV10-3	TRBJ1-1	AISETQQGRYTEAF
NA	13	TRBV28	TRBJ2-5	ASSPREGTGETQY
NA	10	TRBV30	TRBJ1-3	AWAPAGNTIY
few	11	TRBV6-4	TRBJ2-1	ASSDRTSGEQF